This TCR beta chain was found in a study of cytomegalovirus exposure and HLA in healthy donors. Each donor's status was that of a healthy bone marrow donor. Regarding the study as a whole: Associated with cytomegalovirus, according to the listing, were fewer than 200 TCR beta chains.

CDR3 size: 17 residues. With respect to this clone: No antigen is known for it.

The PCR had 60 Vbeta and 13 Jbeta primers. Data came from immunoSEQ multiplex PCR; TCRdb stores just in-frame clones and leaves some out. The sample has fewer than 150,000 clones. Input material: PBMCs. The clonotype was recovered from a man aged 40-55 years in good health and CMV-seronegative. The chain uses TRBV21-1 and TRBJ1-2; the tabulated D call, TRBD1, remains unverified against the DNA. TRBV21-1 is an annotated pseudogene. DNA of the CDR3: TGTGCCAGCAGCAAGCCGGGACAGAGGCCCCCTTTTATTGGCTACACCTTC. It encodes CASSKPGQRPPFIGYTF.